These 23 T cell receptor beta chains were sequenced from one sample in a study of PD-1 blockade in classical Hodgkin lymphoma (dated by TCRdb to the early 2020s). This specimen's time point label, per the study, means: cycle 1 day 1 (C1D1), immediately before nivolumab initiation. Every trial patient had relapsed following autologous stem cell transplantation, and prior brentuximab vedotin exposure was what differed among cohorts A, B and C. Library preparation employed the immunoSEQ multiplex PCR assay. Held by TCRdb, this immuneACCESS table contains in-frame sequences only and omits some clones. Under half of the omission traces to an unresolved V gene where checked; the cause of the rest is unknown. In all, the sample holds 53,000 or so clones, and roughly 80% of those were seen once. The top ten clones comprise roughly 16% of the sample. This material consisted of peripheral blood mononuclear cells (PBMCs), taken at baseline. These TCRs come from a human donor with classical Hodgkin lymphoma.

CDR3 in amino acids: CASSEPNQPQHF. The CDR3 region has the DNA TGTGCCAGCAGTGAACCCAATCAGCCCCAGCATTTT. The gene calls are TRBV2 and TRBJ1-5; D gene uncertain. Germline CDR1 reads SNHLY; CDR2 reads FYNNEI. The CDR3 is made up of 12 amino acids. Trimming removed 2 bases from V and 3 bases from J, with 2 bases in between.

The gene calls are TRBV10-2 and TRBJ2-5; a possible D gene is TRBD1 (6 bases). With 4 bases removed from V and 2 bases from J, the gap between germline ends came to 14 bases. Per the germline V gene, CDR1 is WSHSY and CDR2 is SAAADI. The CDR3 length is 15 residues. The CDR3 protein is CASSADRITQETQYF. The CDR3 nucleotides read TGCGCCAGCAGTGCCGACAGGATAACACAAGAGACCCAGTACTTC.

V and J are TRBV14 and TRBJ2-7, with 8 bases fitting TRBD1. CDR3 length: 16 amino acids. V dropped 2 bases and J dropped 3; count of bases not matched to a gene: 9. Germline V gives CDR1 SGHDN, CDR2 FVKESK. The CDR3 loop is CASSQYRGTGVYEQYF. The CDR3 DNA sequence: TGTGCCAGCAGCCAATACAGGGGGACAGGCGTCTACGAGCAGTACTTC.

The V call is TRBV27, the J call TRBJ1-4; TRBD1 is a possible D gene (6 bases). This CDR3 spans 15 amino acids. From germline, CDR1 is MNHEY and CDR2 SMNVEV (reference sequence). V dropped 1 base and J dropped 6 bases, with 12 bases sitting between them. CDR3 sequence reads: CASSLFPNRDEKLFF. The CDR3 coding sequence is TGTGCCAGCAGTTTATTCCCGAACAGGGATGAAAAACTGTTTTTT.

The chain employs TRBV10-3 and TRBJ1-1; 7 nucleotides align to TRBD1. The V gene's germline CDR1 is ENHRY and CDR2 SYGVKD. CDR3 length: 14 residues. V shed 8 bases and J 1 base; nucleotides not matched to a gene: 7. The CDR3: CAIGGQTTNTEAFF. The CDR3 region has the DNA TGTGCCATCGGGGGACAGACAACGAACACTGAAGCTTTCTTT.

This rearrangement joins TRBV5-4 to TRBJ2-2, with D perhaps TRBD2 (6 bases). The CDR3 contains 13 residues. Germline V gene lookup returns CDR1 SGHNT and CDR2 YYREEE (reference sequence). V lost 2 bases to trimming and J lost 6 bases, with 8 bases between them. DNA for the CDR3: TGTGCCAGCAGCTTAGGAGGGGCCGGGGAGCTGTTTTTT. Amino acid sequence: CASSLGGAGELFF.

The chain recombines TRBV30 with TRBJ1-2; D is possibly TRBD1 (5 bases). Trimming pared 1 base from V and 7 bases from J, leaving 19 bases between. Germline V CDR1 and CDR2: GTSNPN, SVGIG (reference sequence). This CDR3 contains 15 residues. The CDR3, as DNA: TGTGCCTGGAGTGCTCTTCTCCGGTGGGGGGTTGGCTACACCTTC. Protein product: CAWSALLRWGVGYTF.

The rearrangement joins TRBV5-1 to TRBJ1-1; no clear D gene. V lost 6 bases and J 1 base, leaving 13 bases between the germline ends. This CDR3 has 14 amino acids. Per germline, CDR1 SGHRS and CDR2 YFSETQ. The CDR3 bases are TGCGCCAGCAACCGGGAAGGACGGAACACTGAAGCTTTCTTT. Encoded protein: CASNREGRNTEAFF. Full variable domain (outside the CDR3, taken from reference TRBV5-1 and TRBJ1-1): KAGVTQTPRYLIKTRGQQVTLSCSPISGHRSVSWYQQTPGQGLQFLFEYFSETQRNKGNFPGRFSGRQFSNSRSEMNVSTLELGDSALYLCASNREGRNTEAFFGQGTRLTVV.

CDR3 sequence (DNA): TGTGCCAGCAGAGGACCGGGGCCGGGAGGAAAACTGTTTTTT. This gives the protein CASRGPGPGGKLFF. The chain uses TRBV6-1 and TRBJ1-4, with D possibly TRBD1 on 5 matching bases. The germline V gene encodes CDR1 MNHNS and CDR2 SASEGT. Trimming took 6 bases from V and 10 from J, leaving 18 bases between them. The CDR3 is 14 amino acids.

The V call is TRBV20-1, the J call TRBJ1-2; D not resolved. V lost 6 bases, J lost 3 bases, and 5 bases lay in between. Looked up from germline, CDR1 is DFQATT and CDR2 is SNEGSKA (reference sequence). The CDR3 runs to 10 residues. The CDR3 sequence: CSAPYYGYTF. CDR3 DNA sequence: TGCAGTGCCCCTTACTATGGCTACACCTTC.

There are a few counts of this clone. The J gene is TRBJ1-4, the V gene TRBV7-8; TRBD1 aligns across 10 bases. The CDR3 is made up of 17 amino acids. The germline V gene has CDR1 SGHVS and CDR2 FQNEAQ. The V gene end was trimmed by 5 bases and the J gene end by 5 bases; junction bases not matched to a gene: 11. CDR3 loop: CASSPWESDRGNEKLFF. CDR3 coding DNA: TGTGCCAGCAGCCCGTGGGAATCGGACAGGGGGAATGAAAAACTGTTTTTT.

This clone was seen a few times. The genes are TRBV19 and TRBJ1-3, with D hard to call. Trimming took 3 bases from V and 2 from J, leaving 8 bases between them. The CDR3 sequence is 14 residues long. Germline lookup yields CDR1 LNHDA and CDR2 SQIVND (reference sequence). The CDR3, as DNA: TGTGCCAGTAGTATCAGGTTGGCTGGAAACACCATATATTTT. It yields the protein CASSIRLAGNTIYF.

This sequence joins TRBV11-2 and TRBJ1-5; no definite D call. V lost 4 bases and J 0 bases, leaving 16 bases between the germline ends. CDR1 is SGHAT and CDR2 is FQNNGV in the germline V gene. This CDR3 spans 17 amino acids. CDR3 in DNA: TGTGCCAGCAGCTCACCCCGGGGTCTTCGTAGCAATCAGCCCCAGCATTTT. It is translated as CASSSPRGLRSNQPQHF.

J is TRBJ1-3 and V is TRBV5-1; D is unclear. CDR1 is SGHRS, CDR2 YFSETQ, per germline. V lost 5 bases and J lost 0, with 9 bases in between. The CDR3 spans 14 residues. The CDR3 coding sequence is TGCGCCAGCAGGGAGGGATCCTCTGGAAACACCATATATTTT. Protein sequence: CASREGSSGNTIYF.

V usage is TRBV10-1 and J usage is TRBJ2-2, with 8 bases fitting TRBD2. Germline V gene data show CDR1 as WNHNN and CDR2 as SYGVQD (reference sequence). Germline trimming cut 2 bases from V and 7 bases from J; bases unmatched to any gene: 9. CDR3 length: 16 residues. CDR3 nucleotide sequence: TGCGCCAGCAGTGAGGAAGGCAGCGGGAGCGACGGGGAGCTGTTTTTT. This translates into CASSEEGSGSDGELFF.

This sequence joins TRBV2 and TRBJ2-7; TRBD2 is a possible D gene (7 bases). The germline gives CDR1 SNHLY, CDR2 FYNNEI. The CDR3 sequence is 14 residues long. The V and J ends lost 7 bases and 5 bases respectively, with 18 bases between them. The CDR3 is CASKGGAVIHEQYF. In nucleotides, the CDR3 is TGTGCCAGCAAGGGGGGGGCAGTAATCCACGAGCAGTACTTC.

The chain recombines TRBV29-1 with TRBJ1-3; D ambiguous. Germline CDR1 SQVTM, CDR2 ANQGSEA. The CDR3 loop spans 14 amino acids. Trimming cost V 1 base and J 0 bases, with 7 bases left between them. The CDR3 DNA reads TGCAGCGTTGAAGGGGCCTCCTCTGGAAACACCATATATTTT. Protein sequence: CSVEGASSGNTIYF.

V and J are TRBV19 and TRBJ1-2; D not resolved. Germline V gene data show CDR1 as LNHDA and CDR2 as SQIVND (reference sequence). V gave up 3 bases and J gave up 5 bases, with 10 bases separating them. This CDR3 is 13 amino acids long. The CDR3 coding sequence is TGTGCCAGTAGTATCAGGAACGGTTATGGCTACACCTTC. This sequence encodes CASSIRNGYGYTF.

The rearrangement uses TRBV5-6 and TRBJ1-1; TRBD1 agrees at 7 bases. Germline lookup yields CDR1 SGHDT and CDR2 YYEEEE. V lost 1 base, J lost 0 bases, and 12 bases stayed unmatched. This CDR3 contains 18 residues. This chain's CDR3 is CASSLPVSWDRLNTEAFF. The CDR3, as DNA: TGTGCCAGCAGCTTGCCGGTTAGCTGGGACAGATTGAACACTGAAGCTTTCTTT. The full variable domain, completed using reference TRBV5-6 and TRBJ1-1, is DAGVTQSPTHLIKTRGQQVTLRCSPKSGHDTVSWYQQALGQGPQFIFQYYEEEERQRGNFPDRFSGHQFPNYSSELNVNALLLGDSALYLCASSLPVSWDRLNTEAFFGQGTRLTVV.

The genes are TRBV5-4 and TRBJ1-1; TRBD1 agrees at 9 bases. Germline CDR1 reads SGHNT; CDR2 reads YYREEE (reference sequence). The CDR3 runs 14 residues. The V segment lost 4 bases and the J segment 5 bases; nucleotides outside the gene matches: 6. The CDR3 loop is CASSPRTGETEAFF. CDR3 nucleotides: TGTGCCAGCAGCCCCAGGACAGGGGAGACTGAAGCTTTCTTT.

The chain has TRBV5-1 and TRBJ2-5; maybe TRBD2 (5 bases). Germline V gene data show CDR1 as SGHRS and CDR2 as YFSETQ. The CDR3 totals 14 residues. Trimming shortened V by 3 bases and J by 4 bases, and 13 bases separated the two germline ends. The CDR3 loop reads CASSSTPAGETQYF. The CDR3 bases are TGCGCCAGCAGCTCGACCCCTGCGGGAGAGACCCAGTACTTC.

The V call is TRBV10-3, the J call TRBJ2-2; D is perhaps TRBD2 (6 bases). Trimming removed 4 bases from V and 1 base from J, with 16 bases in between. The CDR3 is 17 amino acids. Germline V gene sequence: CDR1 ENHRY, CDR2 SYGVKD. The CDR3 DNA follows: TGTGCCATCAGTGGAAGTCCGGGACTTGAGAACACCGGGGAGCTGTTTTTT. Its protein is CAISGSPGLENTGELFF.

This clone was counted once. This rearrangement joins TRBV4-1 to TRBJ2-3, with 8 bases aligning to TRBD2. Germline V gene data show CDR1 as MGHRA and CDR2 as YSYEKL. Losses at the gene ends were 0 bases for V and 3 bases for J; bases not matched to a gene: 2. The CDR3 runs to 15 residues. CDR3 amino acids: CASSQDKRETDTQYF. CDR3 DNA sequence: TGCGCCAGCAGCCAAGACAAGCGGGAGACAGATACGCAGTATTTT.